This T cell receptor beta chain was sequenced for a study of post-analysis software for immune sequencing data. Looking at the study overall: Multiple sclerosis in the patients followed relapsing-remitting, secondary progressive and progressive-relapsing courses.

Findings and limits, study-wide: Five or six TRBV segments appeared more often in patients than in controls, and TRBV5-6, TRBV5-1 and TRBV20-1 were among these. With F measure, samples from one preparation batch clustered together strongly. Multiple sclerosis was associated with a significant reduction in normalized Chao1 diversity relative to controls.

Unique molecular identifiers were built into the TCR beta cDNA libraries. About 500,000 cDNA molecules were obtained per 1 to 10 million input T cells. MiXCR, run by TCRdb on the PCR reads, gives a single entry per CDR3 protein. The sample includes roughly 800,000 distinct CDR3 sequences, about 45% of them seen just once. In its sample, this clonotype was seen many times. No antigen is known for it. The junction had 9 bases not matched to a gene; V was cut back by 4 bases and J by 1 base. Looked up from germline, CDR1 is MGHRA and CDR2 is YSYEKL. This CDR3 comprises 17 residues. The clonotype was recovered from a girl under 18 with multiple sclerosis. V usage is TRBV4-1 and J usage is TRBJ2-5; 10 nucleotides align to TRBD2. Specimen: blood. DNA for the CDR3: TGCGCCAGCAGCCCCACTGCTAGCGGGAGTCTCCAAGAGACCCAGTACTTC. It encodes CASSPTASGSLQETQYF.